The 18 T cell receptor beta chains below were found in one sample sequenced in a study of CXCR3-negative and CXCR3-positive naive CD8 T cells (dated by TCRdb to between 2019 and 2020). Sequencing instrument: NextSeq 550. The Human TCR Profiling Kit (MiLaboratory) was used to make UMI-labeled 5' RACE TRB cDNA libraries. Reprocessed by TCRdb, the reads give a single entry per CDR3 protein sequence, without DNA. This sample's listing comprises some 41,000 distinct CDR3 sequences. The top ten hold around 1.9% of the sample. The sequencing input was naive CXCR3- CD8+ T cells from blood. The cell subset or site label on this specimen signifies: CD45RO-CCR7+CD27+CD95- naive CD8+ T cells lacking CXCR3 (TNR3-). These receptor sequences come from a human donor in good health. Some clones in this sample may be carry-over from other donors' samples.

The rearrangement links TRBV28 to TRBJ2-3. CDR3 length: 13 amino acids. Germline CDR1 MDHEN, CDR2 SYDVKM. This CDR3 reads CASRKAGGDTQYF.

This rearrangement joins TRBV28 to TRBJ2-5; with no DNA, the TCRdb D assignment of TRBD1 cannot be verified. In germline, CDR1 is MDHEN, CDR2 SYDVKM. This CDR3 is built from 14 residues. CDR3 amino acids: CASSLGDSQETQYF.

V gene TRBV21-1 combines with J gene TRBJ2-5; TCRdb designates TRBD1, a call that cannot be tested without DNA. TRBV21-1 is a pseudogene locus. The CDR3 covers 22 residues. The CDR3 reads CASSKGDRRSGTNTREQETQYF.

The chain is built from TRBV7-9 and TRBJ1-1; no DNA is available, so the TRBD1 call from TCRdb remains unchecked. In germline, CDR1 is SEHNR, CDR2 FQNEAQ (reference sequence). The length of the CDR3 is 14 residues. CDR3 amino acids: CASSQGQGSTEAFF.

The chain joins TRBV2 to TRBJ1-2. The CDR3 loop spans 13 amino acids. Per the germline V gene, CDR1 is SNHLY and CDR2 is FYNNEI. CDR3 residues: CASNPPENYGYTF.

The CDR3 loop is CASTLGGTWYNEQFF. The chain recombines TRBV5-6 with TRBJ2-1; absent DNA, TCRdb's TRBD2 call cannot be checked. This CDR3 is 15 amino acids long. Germline assignment: CDR1 SGHDT and CDR2 YYEEEE.

The rearrangement uses TRBV23-1 and TRBJ1-5; the D call of TRBD1 rests on TCRdb alone, since no DNA is present to check it. Being an ORF, TRBV23-1 has a function that is uncertain. CDR3 length: 14 amino acids. CDR3: CASSQGQGCQPQHF.

This rearrangement joins TRBV12-3 or TRBV12-4 to TRBJ1-6; TCRdb picks TRBD1, but there is no DNA to check that call. The CDR3 is made up of 15 amino acids. CDR3 in amino acids: CASRRDSSYNSPLHF.

The chain combines TRBV7-2 with TRBJ2-1. The CDR3 sequence is 15 residues long. Germline CDR1 is SGHTA and CDR2 is FQGNSA. The CDR3 spells CASSLSGSTYNEQFF. The entire variable domain, with the rest obtained from reference TRBV7-2 and TRBJ2-1, is as follows: GAGVSQSPSNKVTEKGKDVELRCDPISGHTALYWYRQSLGQGLEFLIYFQGNSAPDKSGLPSDRFSAERTGGSVSTLTIQRTQQEDSAVYLCASSLSGSTYNEQFFGPGTRLTVL.

V and J are TRBV7-8 and TRBJ2-3; TCRdb's D gene call, TRBD1, goes unchecked for lack of DNA. This CDR3 has 13 residues. Germline V gives CDR1 SGHVS, CDR2 FQNEAQ. The CDR3 reads CASSPPTADTQYF.

This chain uses TRBV27 with TRBJ2-2; TCRdb proposes TRBD1, but this gene call is untestable without DNA. Germline lookup yields CDR1 MNHEY and CDR2 SMNVEV (reference sequence). CDR3 length: 16 residues. CDR3: CASSLGSPDTAGELFF.

This rearrangement joins TRBV28 to TRBJ2-7; the D call from TCRdb, TRBD1, cannot be confirmed without DNA. This CDR3 has 13 residues. Germline V CDR1 and CDR2: MDHEN, SYDVKM. The CDR3 here is CASRLEGTYEQYF.

The chain employs TRBV20-1 and TRBJ2-7; TCRdb reports TRBD2, a call that lacks DNA to check it against. Germline CDR1 reads DFQATT; CDR2 reads SNEGSKA (reference sequence). This CDR3 spans 13 amino acids. This CDR3 reads CSARVAGVYEQYF.

This clonotype is called medium-sized based on its frequency. The chain uses TRBV7-3 and TRBJ2-5; TCRdb reports TRBD1, a call that lacks DNA to check it against. This CDR3 comprises 16 residues. Germline CDR1 SGHTA, CDR2 FQGTGA. The CDR3 sequence: CASSQGTGGLKETQYF.

This chain uses TRBV7-9 with TRBJ2-7; TCRdb lists TRBD1, though no DNA is available to test this call. Germline V CDR1 and CDR2: SEHNR, FQNEAQ (reference sequence). This CDR3 is 15 amino acids long. The CDR3 loop reads CASSPAVTGVYEQYF.

The rearrangement uses TRBV15 and TRBJ2-3; TCRdb outputs TRBD1, but without DNA this stays unchecked. CDR1 is LNHNV, CDR2 YYDKDF, per germline (reference sequence). The CDR3 extends over 15 amino acids. CDR3 sequence: CATSRLPKGGDTQYF.

This rearrangement joins TRBV5-1 to TRBJ2-7. Germline CDR1 reads SGHRS; CDR2 reads YFSETQ. CDR3 length: 15 amino acids. This chain's CDR3 is CASSLSGSSSYEQYF.

The gene calls are TRBV29-1 and TRBJ2-7; TCRdb lists TRBD2, though no DNA is available to test this call. The CDR3 loop spans 12 amino acids. Germline V lookup: CDR1 SQVTM, CDR2 ANQGSEA. The CDR3 protein is CSVRPGTREQYF.